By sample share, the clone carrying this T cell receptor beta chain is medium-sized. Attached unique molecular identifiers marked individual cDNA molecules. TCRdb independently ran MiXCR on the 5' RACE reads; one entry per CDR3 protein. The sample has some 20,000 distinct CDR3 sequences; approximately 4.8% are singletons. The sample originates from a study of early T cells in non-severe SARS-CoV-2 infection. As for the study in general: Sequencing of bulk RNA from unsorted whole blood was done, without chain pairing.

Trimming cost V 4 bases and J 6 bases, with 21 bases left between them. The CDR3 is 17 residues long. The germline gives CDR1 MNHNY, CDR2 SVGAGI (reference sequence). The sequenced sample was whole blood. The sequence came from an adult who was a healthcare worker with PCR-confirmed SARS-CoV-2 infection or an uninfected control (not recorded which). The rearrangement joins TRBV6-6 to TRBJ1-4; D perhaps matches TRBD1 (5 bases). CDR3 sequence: CASSSWGGAHIDEKLFF. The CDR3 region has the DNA TGTGCCAGCAGTTCCTGGGGTGGGGCCCATATTGATGAAAAACTGTTTTTT.